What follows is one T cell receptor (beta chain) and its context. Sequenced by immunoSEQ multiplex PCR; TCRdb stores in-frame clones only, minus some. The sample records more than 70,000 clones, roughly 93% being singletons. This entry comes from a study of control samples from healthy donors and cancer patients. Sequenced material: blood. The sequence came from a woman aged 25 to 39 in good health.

The CDR3 loop reads CASSPFDGNTEAFF. CDR3 bases: TGTGCCAGCTCACCATTCGACGGGAACACTGAAGCTTTCTTT. The J gene is TRBJ1-1, the V gene TRBV18; D gene uncertain. CDR1 KGHSH and CDR2 LQKENI come from the germline V gene. V dropped 2 bases and J dropped 1 base, with 8 bases sitting between them. The CDR3 is 14 amino acids.